The T cell receptor (beta chain) under discussion was sequenced for a study of beta chain features in type 1 diabetes. Reverse transcribing all isolated RNA meant expressed TCRB transcripts were sequenced. The assay was immunoSEQ multiplex PCR, and TCRdb's table has in-frame clones only and misses some. The sample consists of approximately 200,000 clones, 9% to 10% of them appearing once. Turning to this clone: Its antigen is currently unknown.

After removal of 5 bases from V and 1 base from J, the junction contained 12 bases not matched to a gene. This CDR3 contains 17 residues. Looked up from germline, CDR1 is MGHRA and CDR2 is YSYEKL. Whole-study findings and limits: Relative to healthy donors, patients appeared to have naive, central memory and Treg TCRB repertoires that were more similar. High-TCR-expressing cells could be over-represented by cDNA sequencing.

Sampling consisted of one heparinised blood draw per donor, averaging roughly 110 mL. The rearrangement uses TRBV4-1 and TRBJ1-1, with TRBD1 identical over 8 bases. The source is a woman between 18 and 30 years old in good health. Input material: naive CD4+ T cells from blood. The CDR3 here is CASSYAWKGTGNTEAFF. The CDR3 nucleotides are TGCGCCAGCAGCTACGCGTGGAAGGGGACAGGGAACACTGAAGCTTTCTTT.